This T cell receptor beta chain was sequenced during a study of long-term antiretroviral therapy in people with HIV. General observations from the study: HIV repertoires spanned narrower CDR3 length ranges than controls.

Prior to DNA extraction, the samples held roughly 0.9-10 million cryopreserved PBMC. Points on this clone: The antigen is unknown.

Survey-level resolution applied to immunoSEQ assay v3.0. Clones were read by immunoSEQ multiplex PCR, and TCRdb kept only the in-frame ones, dropping some. The sample includes around 31,000 clones, about nine tenths seen only once; the top ten take less than 8.5%. V gave up 5 bases and J gave up 2 bases, with 20 bases separating them. From germline, CDR1 is MDHEN and CDR2 SYDVKM. CDR3 size: 17 residues. The V and J genes are TRBV28 and TRBJ2-3; TRBD2 might be the D (5 bases). This receptor was obtained from a man over 45 with HIV. The sequences come from unsorted PBMCs, collected about 5 years before starting antiretroviral therapy. The CDR3 spells CASSPPRGGYVTDTQYF. CDR3 DNA sequence: TGTGCCAGCAGTCCACCACGGGGTGGGTATGTCACAGATACGCAGTATTTT.